This is a list of T cell receptor beta chains from one sample in a study of memory CD4+ T cells and cytomegalovirus serostatus. Sequencing used immunoSEQ multiplex PCR; TCRdb keeps in-frame clones, though not all of them. The sample lists about 80,000 clones; less than 90% were seen once. The source material was memory CD4+ T cells from blood. These receptors were collected from an adult in good health and CMV-seronegative. Both conserved end residues are part of each CDR3. A D gene is named only where the DNA matches it firmly. Clone size, where shown, is once, few, many, or a class for clones that have expanded.

CDR3nt	CDR3aa	d_gene	abundance	v_gene	j_gene
TGCGCCAGCAGCTTGGAAGGTGGAAACACCATATATTTT	CASSLEGGNTIYF	-	-	TRBV5-1	TRBJ1-3
TGTGCCAGCACCCGCGACCGGGGCACAGATACGCAGTATTTT	CASTRDRGTDTQYF	-	-	TRBV9	TRBJ2-3
TGTGCCAGCAGCCCGGGACGAGGAAACACAGATACGCAGTATTTT	CASSPGRGNTDTQYF	-	few	TRBV7-3	TRBJ2-3
TGTGCCAGCAGCTTAGTGGCTAGCTCCTACGAGCAGTACTTC	CASSLVASSYEQYF	-	-	TRBV7-2	TRBJ2-7
TGTGCCAGCAGCCCATGGACAGGGAATAACTATGGCTACACCTTC	CASSPWTGNNYGYTF	TRBD1	-	TRBV6-5	TRBJ1-2
TGTGCCATCAGTGAGTCGGGACCGGGTTCCTACGAGCAGTACTTC	CAISESGPGSYEQYF	-	-	TRBV10-3	TRBJ2-7
TGTGCCAGCAGACCGGGCAGGGGAGCTAACTATGGCTACACCTTC	CASRPGRGANYGYTF	-	-	TRBV2	TRBJ1-2
TGTGCCAGCTCCAACTCGGGTGGAAAACTGTTTTTT	CASSNSGGKLFF	-	-	TRBV7-9	TRBJ1-4
TGTGCCAGCAGCACACAGGGGGGAAGGGCCAAAAACATTCAGTACTTC	CASSTQGGRAKNIQYF	TRBD1	-	TRBV27	TRBJ2-4
TGTGCCAGCAGCTTGGCGGGGGGGCGCAACGAGCAGTACTTC	CASSLAGGRNEQYF	TRBD2	-	TRBV5-4	TRBJ2-7
TGTGCCAGCAGTTTGCCCGGGTTTAGCAATCAGCCCCAGCATTTT	CASSLPGFSNQPQHF	-	-	TRBV28	TRBJ1-5
TGTGCCAGCAGCTTGGATCCAGGGAGTGGGACCCAGTACTTC	CASSLDPGSGTQYF	-	-	TRBV5-6	TRBJ2-5
TGCGCCAGCAGCTTTAGCGGGGGGGGCCGGGAGACCCAGTACTTC	CASSFSGGGRETQYF	TRBD2	few	TRBV5-1	TRBJ2-5
TGTGCCAGCAGCTGGTATGGGACAGCCTCTGGAAACACCATATATTTT	CASSWYGTASGNTIYF	TRBD1	-	TRBV7-9	TRBJ1-3
TGCGCCAGCAGCATGACGGGACTAGCGGAAGACAATGAGCAGTTCTTC	CASSMTGLAEDNEQFF	TRBD2	-	TRBV5-1	TRBJ2-1
TGTGCCAGCAGTGGGACGGGGGGGCTAACCTACGAGCAGTACTTC	CASSGTGGLTYEQYF	TRBD2	-	TRBV2	TRBJ2-7
TGCGCCAGCAGCTTGGAGGGACAGGGGTACAATGAGCAGTTCTTC	CASSLEGQGYNEQFF	TRBD1	-	TRBV5-1	TRBJ2-1